Each of the 23 T cell receptor beta chains below was sequenced from the same sample in a study of graft-versus-host responses after intestinal transplantation. Sequencing used immunoSEQ multiplex PCR; TCRdb keeps in-frame clones, though not all of them. The profile covers 90,000 to 150,000 clones, with 85% to 95% appearing a single time and about 3.3% taken by the ten largest. What these receptors recognize is not known. Source: unstimulated CD8+ T cells sorted from spleen or lymph node cells, taken before intestinal transplant. These receptors were obtained from a human donor who received an intestinal transplant.

The rearrangement joins TRBV16 to TRBJ2-5; unclear D gene. Germline lookup yields CDR1 KGHSY and CDR2 FQNENV. CDR3 size: 15 residues. Trimming cost V 1 base and J 3 bases, with 12 bases left between them. The DNA for the CDR3 is TGTGCCAGCAGCCAATTGGAAGGGAAGGAAGAGACCCAGTACTTC. It is translated as CASSQLEGKEETQYF.

The chain is built from TRBV4-3 and TRBJ2-1; 8 nucleotides match TRBD2. CDR1 and CDR2 (germline): LGHNA, YSLEER. The CDR3 consists of 16 residues. V was clipped by 0 bases and J by 8 bases; unmatched bases: 9. In DNA form, the CDR3 reads TGCGCCAGCAGCCAAGAGGGGAGCGGGAGTATGTATGAGCAGTTCTTC. This gives the protein CASSQEGSGSMYEQFF.

The chain couples TRBV28 to TRBJ2-2; D remains ambiguous. Germline V gene data show CDR1 as MDHEN and CDR2 as SYDVKM. The CDR3 contains 16 residues. Trimming cost V 2 bases and J 0 bases, with 10 bases left between them. The CDR3 is CASSLVRGPNTGELFF. The CDR3 DNA sequence: TGTGCCAGCAGTTTAGTGAGAGGCCCGAACACCGGGGAGCTGTTTTTT.

The chain employs TRBV28 and TRBJ2-2, with D unresolved. V dropped 4 bases and J dropped 0 bases, with 6 bases sitting between them. From germline, CDR1 is MDHEN and CDR2 SYDVKM. This CDR3 comprises 14 residues. The CDR3 loop reads CASSWNANTGELFF. The CDR3, as DNA: TGTGCCAGCAGTTGGAATGCGAACACCGGGGAGCTGTTTTTT.

This chain uses TRBV7-8 with TRBJ1-1; D uncertain. In germline, CDR1 is SGHVS, CDR2 FQNEAQ. V lost 0 bases and J lost 7, with 9 bases in between. This CDR3 region has 13 residues. CDR3 DNA: TGTGCCAGCAGCTTAGCGATCCGGGGTGAAGCTTTCTTT. It codes for CASSLAIRGEAFF.

The V and J genes are TRBV28 and TRBJ2-7, with D maybe TRBD1 (6 bases). Trimming removed 2 bases at V and 5 bases at J, with 13 bases between. The CDR3 covers 14 residues. Germline CDR1 reads MDHEN; CDR2 reads SYDVKM. CDR3 loop: CASSLLQGSNEQYF. As DNA, the CDR3 is TGTGCCAGCAGTTTACTACAGGGTTCCAACGAGCAGTACTTC.

The CDR3 spells CASSLGTPYEQYF. CDR3 sequence (DNA): TGTGCCAGCAGTTTAGGGACACCCTACGAGCAGTACTTC. V usage is TRBV27 and J usage is TRBJ2-7; D is perhaps TRBD1 (6 bases). Germline V gene data show CDR1 as MNHEY and CDR2 as SMNVEV (reference sequence). The V and J ends lost 2 bases and 2 bases respectively, with 7 bases between them. This CDR3 region has 13 residues.

The chain is built from TRBV27 and TRBJ1-1; 7 bases fit TRBD1. CDR3 length: 14 residues. CDR1 MNHEY and CDR2 SMNVEV come from the germline V gene (reference sequence). V lost 5 bases and J lost 5; bases outside the gene matches: 8. The CDR3 nucleotides are TGTGCCAGCAGTCTACGACAGGGAGGGACTGAAGCTTTCTTT. Translating it yields CASSLRQGGTEAFF.

The chain links TRBV12-5 to TRBJ1-3; a possible D gene is TRBD1 (6 bases). CDR1 and CDR2 from the germline V gene are LGHNT and FRNRAP. Trimming took off 0 bases at V and 2 bases at J, with 20 bases between the two ends. This CDR3 has 19 residues. Here the CDR3 DNA reads TGTGCTAGTGGTTTGGTTTTGTCAGGGGAACTAGTAGCTGGAAACACCATATATTTT. As protein: CASGLVLSGELVAGNTIYF. The full variable domain, its missing parts supplied by reference TRBV12-5 and TRBJ1-3, is DARVTQTPRHKVTEMGQEVTMRCQPILGHNTVFWYRQTMMQGLELLAYFRNRAPLDDSGMPKDRFSAEMPDATLATLKIQPSEPRDSAVYFCASGLVLSGELVAGNTIYFGEGSWLTVV.

The J gene is TRBJ2-1, the V gene TRBV28; TRBD2 is a possible D gene (5 bases). The germline V gene has CDR1 MDHEN and CDR2 SYDVKM. With 1 base removed from V and 0 bases from J, the gap between germline ends came to 10 bases. This CDR3 has 16 residues. CDR3 amino acids: CASSLLGRGSYNEQFF. The CDR3 nucleotides are TGTGCCAGCAGTTTATTGGGTCGGGGCTCCTACAATGAGCAGTTCTTC.

The CDR3 region is CASSSAVAKHEQFF. In DNA form, the CDR3 reads TGTGCCAGCAGCTCAGCGGTGGCAAAGCATGAGCAGTTCTTC. This chain connects TRBV11-1 to TRBJ2-1, with a possible D match to TRBD2 (5 bases). Germline lookup yields CDR1 SGHAT and CDR2 FQDESV (reference sequence). The CDR3 is 14 amino acids. The V end lost 4 bases, the J end lost 8 bases, and 15 bases lay between the germline ends.

The chain has TRBV6-1 and TRBJ2-7, with no clear D. Deletions cut 3 bases from V and 6 bases from J, with 12 bases between. Germline assignment: CDR1 MNHNS and CDR2 SASEGT. There are 13 residues in the CDR3. The CDR3 sequence: CASSDPGPREQYF. CDR3 DNA: TGTGCCAGCAGTGATCCGGGTCCCCGCGAGCAGTACTTC.

This chain links TRBV2 with TRBJ1-5; D not resolved. Germline lookup yields CDR1 SNHLY and CDR2 FYNNEI. Trimming took 9 bases from V and 5 from J, leaving 8 bases between them. The CDR3 spans 11 residues. The CDR3 bases are TGTGCCAGTCCCTTACATCAGCCCCAGCATTTT. Encoded protein: CASPLHQPQHF. Based on the CDR3 plus reference TRBV2 and TRBJ1-5, the full variable domain is EPEVTQTPSHQVTQMGQEVILRCVPISNHLYFYWYRQILGQKVEFLVSFYNNEISEKSEIFDDQFSVERPDGSNFTLKIRSTKLEDSAMYFCASPLHQPQHFGDGTRLSIL.

The count of this clone is one. The chain has TRBV13 and TRBJ2-7, with D uncertain. Trimming left V 4 bases short and J 1 base short, with 5 bases between. CDR1 and CDR2 from the germline V gene are PRHDT and FYEKMQ (reference sequence). This CDR3 contains 12 residues. The CDR3 spells CASSSQSYEQYF. CDR3 nucleotide sequence: TGTGCCAGCAGCTCGCAATCCTACGAGCAGTACTTC.

V and J are TRBV15 and TRBJ2-5, with 9 bases fitting TRBD2. This CDR3 region has 17 residues. The J segment lost 0 bases and the V segment lost 1 base, leaving 6 bases of the junction unmatched. Looked up from germline, CDR1 is LNHNV and CDR2 is YYDKDF (reference sequence). CDR3 in DNA: TGTGCCACCAGCAGAGCCCCGGCTAGCGGGGACCAAGAGACCCAGTACTTC. This sequence encodes CATSRAPASGDQETQYF.

This rearrangement joins TRBV27 to TRBJ2-3; D uncertain. This CDR3 is built from 13 residues. Trimming stripped 4 bases from V and 1 base from J, with 6 bases between. Looked up from germline, CDR1 is MNHEY and CDR2 is SMNVEV (reference sequence). The CDR3 bases are TGTGCCAGCAGTTCAGTTGGCACAGATACGCAGTATTTT. This gives the protein CASSSVGTDTQYF.

The V and J genes are TRBV28 and TRBJ2-5; D ambiguous. The germline CDR1 and CDR2 sequences are MDHEN and SYDVKM. The germline V and J ends were trimmed by 3 bases and 11 bases, with 10 bases remaining between them. The CDR3 consists of 11 residues. CDR3 residues: CASSFGSPQYF. The CDR3 DNA is TGTGCCAGCAGTTTCGGCAGCCCGCAGTACTTC.

The gene calls are TRBV28 and TRBJ2-7; D is unclear. Germline CDR1 and CDR2: MDHEN and SYDVKM. There are 14 residues in the CDR3. V dropped 3 bases and J dropped 2 bases, with 11 bases sitting between them. DNA for the CDR3: TGTGCCAGCAGTTTGCCAGTGAGCCCCTACGAGCAGTACTTC. Encoded protein: CASSLPVSPYEQYF.

V and J are TRBV7-3 and TRBJ1-6; 11 positions agree with TRBD1. CDR3 length: 15 residues. Germline V lookup: CDR1 SGHTA, CDR2 FQGTGA. The V and J ends lost 5 bases and 7 bases, in that order; junction bases with no gene match: 4. The CDR3 region has the DNA TGTGCCAGCAGCCCTGGGACAGGGGGAAATTCACCCCTCCACTTT. Translated: CASSPGTGGNSPLHF.

The J gene is TRBJ2-7, the V gene TRBV4-3; 13 bases are a match to TRBD2. The CDR3 totals 17 residues. Germline values: CDR1 LGHNA, CDR2 YSLEER. Losses at the gene ends were 3 bases for V and 6 bases for J; bases not matched to a gene: 11. CDR3 DNA sequence: TGCGCCAGCAGCCAGATCCGGCACGGACTAGCGGGAGTCGAGCAGTACTTC. Amino acids: CASSQIRHGLAGVEQYF.

This rearrangement joins TRBV7-3 to TRBJ2-1; TRBD2 matches at 14 bases. CDR1 is SGHTA, CDR2 FQGTGA, per germline. V gave up 5 bases and J gave up 14 bases; unmatched junction bases: 14. This CDR3 is 16 amino acids long. In nucleotides, the CDR3 is TGTGCCAGCAGCCACGGGACTAGCGGGAGTCACCAAGTGAAGTTCTTC. Its protein product is CASSHGTSGSHQVKFF.

V and J are TRBV12-5 and TRBJ2-5; 7 bases are shared with TRBD1. CDR3 size: 16 residues. CDR1 and CDR2 from the germline V gene are LGHNT and FRNRAP. J was trimmed by 0 bases and V by 5 bases; bases with no gene match: 9. CDR3 loop: CASGQTGVDNQETQYF. The CDR3 DNA sequence: TGTGCTAGTGGTCAAACAGGGGTAGACAACCAAGAGACCCAGTACTTC.

V gene TRBV19 combines with J gene TRBJ1-1; no firm D call. The CDR3 is 12 amino acids. With 2 bases removed from V and 10 bases from J, the gap between germline ends came to 11 bases. From germline, CDR1 is LNHDA and CDR2 SQIVND (reference sequence). CDR3 nucleotide sequence: TGTGCCAGTAGTATAATCTCGGAGGCAGCTTTCTTT. Amino acid sequence: CASSIISEAAFF.